The present T cell receptor (beta chain) was sequenced within a study of identical twins. The germline gives CDR1 SGHTA, CDR2 FQGNSA. The CDR3 totals 16 residues. Unmatched junction bases numbered 13, after V lost 1 base and J lost 7 bases. Template switching introduced a universal primer site, and the cDNA bore unique molecular identifiers. From the 5' RACE reads, TCRdb called clonotypes with MiXCR, one entry per CDR3 protein. The sample consists of 700,000 or so distinct CDR3 sequences, about 9.4% of them appearing once. These data are also associated with another study on yellow fever vaccine responses in identical twins.

The clonotype was recovered from a woman between 18 and 29 years old in good health. The chain employs TRBV7-2 and TRBJ2-7; 7 positions agree with TRBD1. Sequencing input: PBMCs. CDR3 in DNA: TGTGCCAGCAGCTTAGGACTTTACAACAGGGGTGGAGAGCAGTACTTC. The encoded protein is CASSLGLYNRGGEQYF.